This is a list of T cell receptor beta chains from one sample in a study of T-cell memory formation after mild COVID-19. TCRdb itself ran the 5' RACE reads through MiXCR, one entry per CDR3 protein. The repertoire has fewer than 450,000 distinct CDR3 sequences, roughly 21% of them found once; the top ten carry around an eighth. The specimen was PBMCs or a T cell subset sorted from them (not recorded which). The receptors derive from an adult woman who had mild COVID-19 (a few samples of this study predate the infection). Cell type and time point are not known. Each CDR3 is given with its conserved first and last residue. D genes are given only for firm matches. Size values are once, few and many counts, or a class for expanded clones, and some rows have none.

j_gene: TRBJ2-5; v_gene: TRBV7-6; abundance: many; d_gene: NA; CDR3nt: TGTGCCAGCAGCTTAGACCCCGGGAGTCAGCTAGAGACCCAGTACTTC; CDR3aa: CASSLDPGSQLETQYF
j_gene: TRBJ1-1; v_gene: TRBV7-9; abundance: few; d_gene: NA; CDR3nt: TGTGCCAGCAGAACTACAGGGAACGCTGAAGCTTTCTTT; CDR3aa: CASRTTGNAEAFF
j_gene: TRBJ2-7; v_gene: TRBV11-1; abundance: few; d_gene: NA; CDR3nt: TGTGCCAGCAGCTTAGGACCAACCGGGGCCTCCTACGAGCAGTACTTC; CDR3aa: CASSLGPTGASYEQYF
j_gene: TRBJ2-7; v_gene: TRBV7-6; abundance: few; d_gene: NA; CDR3nt: TGTGCCAGCAGCTCGACGGTCGGGACCGAGCAGTACTTC; CDR3aa: CASSSTVGTEQYF
j_gene: TRBJ1-1; v_gene: TRBV7-3; abundance: NA; d_gene: NA; CDR3nt: TGTGCCAGCAGCCAGGACGGAATCACTGAAGCTTTCTTT; CDR3aa: CASSQDGITEAFF
j_gene: TRBJ2-5; v_gene: TRBV24-1; abundance: few; d_gene: TRBD1; CDR3nt: TGTGCCACCAGTGACCATCCGGGACAGGGTGAGACCCAGTACTTC; CDR3aa: CATSDHPGQGETQYF
j_gene: TRBJ2-3; v_gene: TRBV7-9; abundance: NA; d_gene: NA; CDR3nt: TGTGCCAGCAGCTCTTATTTGGGTAGAAGGGGTGCAGATACGCAGTATTTT; CDR3aa: CASSSYLGRRGADTQYF
j_gene: TRBJ2-7; v_gene: TRBV4-3; abundance: few; d_gene: NA; CDR3nt: TGCGCCAGCAGCCAAGCAGGCGGTGAACCCTACGAGCAGTACTTC; CDR3aa: CASSQAGGEPYEQYF
j_gene: TRBJ2-7; v_gene: TRBV28; abundance: few; d_gene: TRBD1; CDR3nt: TGTGCCAGCAGTTTTTGGAGTATGACAGGGACCTACGAGCAGTACTTC; CDR3aa: CASSFWSMTGTYEQYF
j_gene: TRBJ1-5; v_gene: TRBV12-3/TRBV12-4; abundance: few; d_gene: TRBD1; CDR3nt: TGTGCCAGCAGCCCCACAGGGGGCTTCAATCAGCCCCAGCATTTT; CDR3aa: CASSPTGGFNQPQHF
j_gene: TRBJ1-2; v_gene: TRBV12-3/TRBV12-4; abundance: NA; d_gene: NA; CDR3nt: TGTGCCAGCAGTGGGGGAGAGTGGGGAAACTATGGCTACACCTTC; CDR3aa: CASSGGEWGNYGYTF
j_gene: TRBJ1-5; v_gene: TRBV20-1; abundance: NA; d_gene: NA; CDR3nt: TGCAGTGCTAGAGTCGATCTTCTGGGCAATCAGCCCCAGCATTTT; CDR3aa: CSARVDLLGNQPQHF
j_gene: TRBJ2-1; v_gene: TRBV5-1; abundance: NA; d_gene: NA; CDR3nt: TGCGCCAGCAGCTTGGCGACCAACAATGAGCAGTTCTTC; CDR3aa: CASSLATNNEQFF
j_gene: TRBJ2-7; v_gene: TRBV11-3; abundance: NA; d_gene: NA; CDR3nt: TGTGCCAGCAGCTCGGACCGACGCCAGCAGTACTTC; CDR3aa: CASSSDRRQQYF
j_gene: TRBJ2-3; v_gene: TRBV19; abundance: few; d_gene: NA; CDR3nt: TGTGCCAGTACCTTAGAGGGGAGGACAGATACGCAGTATTTT; CDR3aa: CASTLEGRTDTQYF
j_gene: TRBJ2-1; v_gene: TRBV11-2; abundance: NA; d_gene: NA; CDR3nt: TGTGCCAGCAGCTCCTTAACAGAGGAGCAGTTCTTC; CDR3aa: CASSSLTEEQFF
j_gene: TRBJ1-2; v_gene: TRBV7-2; abundance: NA; d_gene: TRBD1; CDR3nt: TGTGCCAGCAGCTCTATGGGACAGGGGGATGGCTATGGCTACACCTTC; CDR3aa: CASSSMGQGDGYGYTF
j_gene: TRBJ2-3; v_gene: TRBV24-1; abundance: few; d_gene: TRBD2; CDR3nt: TGTGCCGGCCAAAGGGTCAGACTAGCGGGATACACAGATACGCAGTATTTT; CDR3aa: CAGQRVRLAGYTDTQYF
j_gene: TRBJ2-5; v_gene: TRBV29-1; abundance: few; d_gene: NA; CDR3nt: TGCAGCGTTGAAATGGGGGGAGAGACCCAGTACTTC; CDR3aa: CSVEMGGETQYF
j_gene: TRBJ2-3; v_gene: TRBV6-4; abundance: many; d_gene: NA; CDR3nt: TGTGCCAGCAGTGAATCGGCAGGAAGCACAGATACGCAGTATTTT; CDR3aa: CASSESAGSTDTQYF
j_gene: TRBJ1-2; v_gene: TRBV7-9; abundance: few; d_gene: NA; CDR3nt: TGTGCCAGCAGCCAAATGGGCGGCTACACCTTC; CDR3aa: CASSQMGGYTF
j_gene: TRBJ2-5; v_gene: TRBV5-1; abundance: few; d_gene: NA; CDR3nt: TGCGCCAGCAGCCCCCAGTCAGGGGAGACCCAGTACTTC; CDR3aa: CASSPQSGETQYF
j_gene: TRBJ2-7; v_gene: TRBV7-9; abundance: NA; d_gene: NA; CDR3nt: TGTGCCAGCAGCTTAGCTACCAGTATCTACGAGCAGTACTTC; CDR3aa: CASSLATSIYEQYF
j_gene: TRBJ2-1; v_gene: TRBV18; abundance: few; d_gene: TRBD2; CDR3nt: TGTGCCAGCTCACCCGCGGGGGGAACAGGGGAGCAGTTCTTC; CDR3aa: CASSPAGGTGEQFF
j_gene: TRBJ1-2; v_gene: TRBV27; abundance: NA; d_gene: TRBD1; CDR3nt: TGTGCCAGCAGTTTATCTAGGGCAGGGGGCTATGGCTACACCTTC; CDR3aa: CASSLSRAGGYGYTF
j_gene: TRBJ2-2; v_gene: TRBV12-5; abundance: NA; d_gene: TRBD2; CDR3nt: TGTGCTAGTGGTTTGCCCCCCTCTAGCGGACCTAACACCGGGGAGCTGTTTTTT; CDR3aa: CASGLPPSSGPNTGELFF
j_gene: TRBJ1-2; v_gene: TRBV7-9; abundance: NA; d_gene: NA; CDR3nt: TGTGCCAGCAGCTTACAGTCCCACTATGGCTACACCTTC; CDR3aa: CASSLQSHYGYTF
j_gene: TRBJ2-3; v_gene: TRBV18; abundance: few; d_gene: NA; CDR3nt: TGTGCCAGCTCACCACCGTCCATCACAGATACGCAGTATTTT; CDR3aa: CASSPPSITDTQYF
j_gene: TRBJ2-7; v_gene: TRBV18; abundance: NA; d_gene: TRBD2; CDR3nt: TGTGCCAGCTCACCTAGCGGGTACAGCTCCTACGAGCAGTACTTC; CDR3aa: CASSPSGYSSYEQYF
j_gene: TRBJ2-1; v_gene: TRBV4-2; abundance: medium-sized; d_gene: TRBD2; CDR3nt: TGTGCCAGCAGCCAAGCGGGAGCGGGGGGGCTCAATGAGCAGTTCTTC; CDR3aa: CASSQAGAGGLNEQFF
j_gene: TRBJ1-1; v_gene: TRBV4-1; abundance: few; d_gene: TRBD1; CDR3nt: TGCGCCAGCAGCCCTAGGGACAGCGCTCGAGACACTGAAGCTTTCTTT; CDR3aa: CASSPRDSARDTEAFF
j_gene: TRBJ1-2; v_gene: TRBV25-1; abundance: once; d_gene: NA; CDR3nt: TGTGCCAGCAGTGAAAAATACCAAGAGGCAGGGCCAGATGGCTACACCTTC; CDR3aa: CASSEKYQEAGPDGYTF
j_gene: TRBJ2-2; v_gene: TRBV30; abundance: few; d_gene: NA; CDR3nt: TGTGCCTGGAGCCCGGGACAGAACACCGGGGAGCTGTTTTTT; CDR3aa: CAWSPGQNTGELFF
j_gene: TRBJ2-7; v_gene: TRBV2; abundance: few; d_gene: NA; CDR3nt: TGTGCCAGCAGTGGGCCAAGTGGCTACGAGCAGTACTTC; CDR3aa: CASSGPSGYEQYF
j_gene: TRBJ2-5; v_gene: TRBV5-6; abundance: many; d_gene: TRBD1; CDR3nt: TGTGCCAGCAGCTCGATGCTAAACAGGGGGCTGGAGACCCAGTACTTC; CDR3aa: CASSSMLNRGLETQYF
j_gene: TRBJ2-1; v_gene: TRBV24-1; abundance: NA; d_gene: TRBD1; CDR3nt: TGTGCCACCAGTGAAGCAGGGGGCAACTACAATGAGCAGTTCTTC; CDR3aa: CATSEAGGNYNEQFF
j_gene: TRBJ1-1; v_gene: TRBV12-3/TRBV12-4; abundance: NA; d_gene: TRBD1; CDR3nt: TGTGCCAGCAGTTTTTCAGGGGGAGGGGAAGCTTTCTTT; CDR3aa: CASSFSGGGEAFF
j_gene: TRBJ2-5; v_gene: TRBV9; abundance: NA; d_gene: NA; CDR3nt: TGTGCCAGCAGCCCGGGAATTAACAGGGATATTCGGGAGACCCAGTACTTC; CDR3aa: CASSPGINRDIRETQYF
j_gene: TRBJ1-1; v_gene: TRBV4-3; abundance: NA; d_gene: NA; CDR3nt: TGCGCCAGCAGCCAAGATCGACAGAGAGAAATGAACACTGAAGCTTTCTTT; CDR3aa: CASSQDRQREMNTEAFF
j_gene: TRBJ2-1; v_gene: TRBV20-1; abundance: NA; d_gene: NA; CDR3nt: TGCAGTGCTAGAGATGTAGGGCGTCCGGGCGATGAGCAGTTCTTC; CDR3aa: CSARDVGRPGDEQFF